The rows below give T cell receptor beta chains drawn from one sample of a study of blood T cell repertoires in COVID-19. The assay was immunoSEQ multiplex PCR, and TCRdb's table has in-frame clones only and misses some. The table includes 400,000 or so clones, around 87% detected once. Sequenced input: PBMCs or T cells enriched from blood (not recorded which). Receptors originate from a man aged 40-55 years in a cohort exposed to, infected with or recovered from COVID-19 (not recorded which). The CDR3 runs from the conserved cysteine through the conserved F or W. The D gene is left open where the match is weak. Some rows mark clone size as missing; the rest say once, few, many or name a class of expanded clone.

clone size,V gene,D gene,CDR3 length,J gene,CDR3 DNA,CDR3 protein
-,TRBV6-1,-,14,TRBJ1-2,TGTGCCAGCAGTGAAGCACGGGGGAACTATGGCTACACCTTC,CASSEARGNYGYTF
-,TRBV5-4,-,16,TRBJ1-6,TGTGCCAGCAGCCCGGGGGGGAGAATTGAGGGTTCACCCCTCCACTTT,CASSPGGRIEGSPLHF
-,TRBV6-1,TRBD2,16,TRBJ2-2,TGTGCCAGCAGTGAAGCGCGGACTAGCGAAACCGGGGAGCTGTTTTTT,CASSEARTSETGELFF
-,TRBV5-1,-,14,TRBJ2-1,TGCGCCAGCAGCTTGGAACGGGTCTACAATGAGCAGTTCTTC,CASSLERVYNEQFF
once,TRBV6-5,-,16,TRBJ1-3,TGTGCCAGCAGTTACTACTTTAGGACATCTTCAGACACCATATATTTT,CASSYYFRTSSDTIYF
-,TRBV6-5,TRBD1,14,TRBJ2-7,TGTGCCACCCAACCCCAGGGGGCACCTTACGAGCAGTACTTC,CATQPQGAPYEQYF
-,TRBV7-2,-,15,TRBJ2-7,TGTGCCAGCAGCTTACGTGGGAGGATGCGGGACGAGCAGTACTTC,CASSLRGRMRDEQYF
-,TRBV5-1,-,18,TRBJ2-6,TGCGCCAGCAGCTTGGTGAGTCAGGGGAGCTCTGGGGCCAACGTCCTGACTTTC,CASSLVSQGSSGANVLTF
-,TRBV5-1,-,19,TRBJ2-7,TGCGCCAGCAGCCCCGGCCGGGACAGGGGACTAGCGGTATCCTACGAGCAGTACTTC,CASSPGRDRGLAVSYEQYF
-,TRBV28,-,15,TRBJ2-3,TGTGCCAGCAGTTTAGCAGGGTCTAGCACAGATACGCAGTATTTT,CASSLAGSSTDTQYF
-,TRBV10-3,-,11,TRBJ1-2,TGTGCCATCAGTGACAGCTATGGCTACACCTTC,CAISDSYGYTF
-,TRBV5-1,TRBD1,15,TRBJ1-1,TGCGCCAGCAGCTTACAGGGGGTCCCGAACACTGAAGCTTTCTTT,CASSLQGVPNTEAFF
-,TRBV20-1,-,14,TRBJ2-3,TGCAGTGCTAGTTGGCTAGTCGGGGGAGATACGCAGTATTTT,CSASWLVGGDTQYF
-,TRBV7-2,-,19,TRBJ1-3,TGTGCCAGCAGCTTAGACCCCCAGGGGATAACTCTCTCTGGAAACACCATATATTTT,CASSLDPQGITLSGNTIYF
few,TRBV3-1/TRBV3-2,TRBD1,15,TRBJ1-1,TGTGCCAGCAGCCAATCTACAGGGACAGGCACTGAAGCTTTCTTT,CASSQSTGTGTEAFF
-,TRBV10-2,-,14,TRBJ2-7,TGCGCCAGCAGTGACCCAGGAGGGAACTACGAGCAGTACTTC,CASSDPGGNYEQYF
-,TRBV19,TRBD1,15,TRBJ2-1,TGTGCCAGTACCGCCGACAGGGGATCCTACAATGAGCAGTTCTTC,CASTADRGSYNEQFF
-,TRBV5-4,-,16,TRBJ2-7,TGTGCCAGCAGCCTGGGCGGGCGGAAGAACTCCTACGAGCAGTACTTC,CASSLGGRKNSYEQYF
-,TRBV5-4,-,15,TRBJ1-3,TGTGCCAGCAGCACAATCCAGGACTCTGGAAACACCATATATTTT,CASSTIQDSGNTIYF
once,TRBV29-1,-,15,TRBJ2-1,TGCAGCGTTGAGCTATTAACGGGACTGGCGAATGAGCAGTTCTTC,CSVELLTGLANEQFF
few,TRBV19,-,14,TRBJ1-2,TGTGCCAGTAGTATCGGACAAACTAACTATGGCTACACCTTC,CASSIGQTNYGYTF
-,TRBV19,TRBD1,15,TRBJ1-5,TGTGCCAGTAGTATCGTGGGACAGGGGGATCAGCCCCAGCATTTT,CASSIVGQGDQPQHF
-,TRBV19,-,15,TRBJ1-3,TGTGCCAGTAGTATAGGAAGCACCTCTGGAAACACCATATATTTT,CASSIGSTSGNTIYF
-,TRBV18,-,15,TRBJ1-5,TGTGCCAGCTCCCAGGCGATGGGGGCTAATCAGCCCCAGCATTTT,CASSQAMGANQPQHF
-,TRBV5-5,TRBD2,17,TRBJ2-1,TGTGCCAGCAGCCGACACGGGACTAGCGAATTCTACAATGAGCAGTTCTTC,CASSRHGTSEFYNEQFF
-,TRBV4-2,TRBD2,16,TRBJ2-7,TGTGCCAGCAGCCCGGGGAGACTAGCGGGATCCCACGAGCAGTACTTC,CASSPGRLAGSHEQYF
-,TRBV5-5,-,13,TRBJ1-4,TGTGCCAGCAGCGTAGGAGATGGTGAAAAACTGTTTTTT,CASSVGDGEKLFF
-,TRBV7-2,TRBD1,15,TRBJ1-2,TGTGCCAGCAGCCCCCGGCACGGGACAGGGTTCGGCTACACCTTC,CASSPRHGTGFGYTF
once,TRBV6-6,-,13,TRBJ1-2,TGTGCCAGCAGCCTCCGAGCTAACTATGGCTACACCTTC,CASSLRANYGYTF
-,TRBV5-1,-,14,TRBJ1-3,TGCGCCAGCAGCCCGGGGACATTTGGAAACACCATATATTTT,CASSPGTFGNTIYF
-,TRBV19,TRBD2,17,TRBJ2-1,TGTGCCAGTAGTATCGGGGGAGGGAGGAGCTCCTACAATGAGCAGTTCTTC,CASSIGGGRSSYNEQFF
-,TRBV5-4,-,15,TRBJ2-6,TGTGCCAGCAGCTTGGCCGGGTCCGGGGCCAACGTCCTGACTTTC,CASSLAGSGANVLTF
once,TRBV5-1,TRBD1,15,TRBJ1-3,TGCGCCAGCAGCCCGGGGACAGGGAATGGAAACACCATATATTTT,CASSPGTGNGNTIYF
-,TRBV10-2,TRBD1,15,TRBJ1-6,TGCGCCAGCAGTGAGAGGGGACAGGGTAGTTCACCCCTCCACTTT,CASSERGQGSSPLHF
-,TRBV28,TRBD2,16,TRBJ2-7,TGTGCCAGCAGTTTATTGGGGACTAGCGGATACTACGAGCAGTACTTC,CASSLLGTSGYYEQYF
-,TRBV7-9,-,15,TRBJ2-1,TGTGCCAGCAGCTTACAGGGGTTTTCCTACAATGAGCAGTTCTTC,CASSLQGFSYNEQFF